The 14 T cell receptor beta chains given below trace back to one sample, sequenced in a study of shared clonotypes between healthy human individuals. Sequencing was performed with immunoSEQ multiplex PCR; in TCRdb, only in-frame clones are kept and a portion is missing. The sample has fewer than 600,000 clones; 70% to 80% are singletons. Sequenced sample: PBMCs. These receptors were collected from a middle-aged woman in good health. Some clones in this sample may be carry-over from other donors' samples.

The V gene is TRBV27, the J gene TRBJ2-2, with D unclear. This CDR3 spans 16 amino acids. V shed 4 bases and J shed 0 bases, with 12 bases lying between them. Per germline, CDR1 MNHEY and CDR2 SMNVEV (reference sequence). CDR3 sequence: CASSSSRVTNTGELFF. DNA for the CDR3: TGTGCCAGCAGTTCCAGCCGGGTTACGAACACCGGGGAGCTGTTTTTT.

V and J are TRBV15 and TRBJ1-5, with TRBD1 as a possible D gene (6 bases). The V end was cut by 0 bases, the J end by 5 bases, with 17 bases between. The CDR3 covers 17 residues. Germline lookup yields CDR1 LNHNV and CDR2 YYDKDF (reference sequence). CDR3: CATSRDLGQGRDQPQHF. The CDR3 coding sequence is TGTGCCACCAGCAGAGATTTGGGCCAGGGGCGAGATCAGCCCCAGCATTTT.

V gene TRBV7-3 combines with J gene TRBJ2-2, with D perhaps matching TRBD1 (5 bases). Germline CDR1 SGHTA, CDR2 FQGTGA. CDR3 size: 14 residues. Trimming removed 4 bases from V and 3 bases from J, with 9 bases in between. In nucleotides, the CDR3 is TGTGCCAGCAGCTACCGCAGGGACACCGGGGAGCTGTTTTTT. The encoded protein is CASSYRRDTGELFF.

This clone appeared once. The chain recombines TRBV11-3 with TRBJ1-1, with TRBD1 identical over 7 bases. With V trimmed by 7 bases and J by 0 bases, 17 bases remained unmatched. The CDR3 loop spans 18 amino acids. Germline V lookup: CDR1 SGHNT, CDR2 YENEEA. The CDR3 bases are TGTGCCAGCAACTCATCGAGGGACAGATCGGCCATGAACACTGAAGCTTTCTTT. Encoded protein: CASNSSRDRSAMNTEAFF.

This clone came up once. The chain combines TRBV2 with TRBJ1-3, with D hard to call. Germline V lookup: CDR1 SNHLY, CDR2 FYNNEI. The CDR3 has 14 residues. Trimming removed 6 bases from V and 0 bases from J, with 9 bases in between. CDR3 coding DNA: TGTGCCAGCAGGGGTTCGCACTCTGGAAACACCATATATTTT. As protein: CASRGSHSGNTIYF.

This clone has at least ten counts. CDR3: CATGAWGVTEAFF. CDR3 coding DNA: TGTGCCACCGGCGCATGGGGGGTAACTGAAGCTTTCTTT. This chain uses TRBV15 with TRBJ1-1; possible D gene TRBD1, 5 bases. The CDR3 has 13 amino acids. The V gene lost 8 bases and the J gene lost 5 bases, with 15 bases spanning the gap. CDR1 and CDR2 from the germline V gene are LNHNV and YYDKDF (reference sequence).

This clone has a single count. J is TRBJ1-2 and V is TRBV7-9; unclear D gene. Germline CDR1 and CDR2: SEHNR and FQNEAQ (reference sequence). V shed 6 bases and J shed 7 bases, with 12 bases lying between them. The CDR3 runs to 12 residues. The CDR3 nucleotides read TGTGCCAGCAGGCAGAACCTAGGTGGCTACACCTTC. Its translation: CASRQNLGGYTF.

The rearrangement links TRBV4-2 to TRBJ2-3, with D perhaps TRBD1 (6 bases). CDR1 LGHNA and CDR2 YNFKEQ come from the germline V gene. The CDR3 length is 16 residues. Deletions cut 1 base from V and 1 base from J, with 12 bases between. The CDR3 bases are TGTGCCAGCAGCCAAGTAATGGACAGCCGCACAGATACGCAGTATTTT. It encodes CASSQVMDSRTDTQYF.

For this clone: Other nucleotide sequences from this sample produce the same CDR3. The chain carries TRBV2 and TRBJ1-1, with D possibly TRBD1 on 5 matching bases. The CDR3 covers 13 residues. Germline V gene sequence: CDR1 SNHLY, CDR2 FYNNEI. V was cut by 4 bases and J by 2 bases, with 8 bases left in between. CDR3 sequence reads: CASSVQGNTEAFF. As DNA, the CDR3 is TGTGCCAGCAGTGTGCAGGGAAACACTGAAGCTTTCTTT.

Remarks on this clone: This could be a read error, since a much larger clone is one nucleotide away. The CDR3 protein is CASSRTVQETQYF. The CDR3 DNA is TGTGCCAGCAGCAGGACAGTACAAGAGACCCAGTACTTC. This sequence joins TRBV5-4 and TRBJ2-5; tentative D call: TRBD1 (6 bases). Trimming shortened V by 4 bases and J by 2 bases, and 9 bases separated the two germline ends. The germline CDR1 and CDR2 sequences are SGHNT and YYREEE (reference sequence). This CDR3 region has 13 residues.

The chain is built from TRBV7-8 and TRBJ2-7; D unresolved. V was trimmed by 4 bases and J by 0 bases, leaving 10 bases between them. Germline lookup yields CDR1 SGHVS and CDR2 FQNEAQ. The CDR3 loop spans 14 amino acids. CDR3 sequence reads: CASSSFQSSYEQYF. In DNA form, the CDR3 reads TGTGCCAGCAGCTCGTTCCAGAGCTCCTACGAGCAGTACTTC.

V and J are TRBV6-1 and TRBJ2-5; 13 bases match TRBD2. Judging by the DNA end, TRBJ2-7 fits better; the J call may be wrong. The CDR3 sequence is 15 residues long. Germline V lookup: CDR1 MNHNS, CDR2 SASEGT. The CDR3 DNA is TGTGCCAGCACCCCCGGGACTAGCGGGAACTACGAGCAGTACTTC. This gives the protein CASTPGTSGNYEQYF.

This clone was counted once. This chain joins TRBV27 and TRBJ1-1; D possibly corresponds to TRBD1 (5 bases). Trimming took 5 bases from V and 7 from J, leaving 17 bases between them. CDR1 and CDR2 (germline): MNHEY, SMNVEV (reference sequence). The CDR3 covers 14 residues. The CDR3 DNA sequence: TGTGCCAGCAGTCCAGGGCGGGGTACTCTTGAAGCTTTCTTT. Translation gives CASSPGRGTLEAFF.

This clone was observed a handful of times. This chain uses TRBV28 with TRBJ1-2, with D possibly matching TRBD1 (6 bases). The ends were cut back, 11 bases at V and 5 bases at J, with 18 bases in the middle. Germline CDR1 and CDR2: MDHEN and SYDVKM. The CDR3 has 13 amino acids. In DNA form, the CDR3 reads TGTGCCGGAGGGGAACAGGGTGGGTATGGCTACACCTTC. Amino acid sequence: CAGGEQGGYGYTF.